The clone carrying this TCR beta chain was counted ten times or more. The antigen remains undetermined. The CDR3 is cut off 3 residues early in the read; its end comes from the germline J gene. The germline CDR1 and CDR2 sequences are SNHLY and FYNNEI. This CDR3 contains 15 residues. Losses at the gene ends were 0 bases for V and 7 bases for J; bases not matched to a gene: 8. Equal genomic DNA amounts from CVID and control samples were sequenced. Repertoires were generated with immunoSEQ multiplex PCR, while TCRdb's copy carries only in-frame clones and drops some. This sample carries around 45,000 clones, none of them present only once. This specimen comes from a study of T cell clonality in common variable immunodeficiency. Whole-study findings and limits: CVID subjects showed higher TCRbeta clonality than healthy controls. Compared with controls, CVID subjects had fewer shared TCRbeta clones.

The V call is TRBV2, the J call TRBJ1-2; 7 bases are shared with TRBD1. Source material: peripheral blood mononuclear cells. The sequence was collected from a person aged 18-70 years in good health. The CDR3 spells CASSEALRGRGGYTF. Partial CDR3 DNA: TGTGCCAGCAGTGAAGCGCTTAGGGGGCGCGGTGGC.